This TCR beta chain was recovered during a study of Ad26.COV2.S vaccination and SARS-CoV-2 variants (dated by TCRdb to about 2021). The study in broad terms: Vaccine-arm donors were drawn from COV1001, a multicentre, randomized, double-blind, placebo-controlled phase I-IIa trial of Ad26.COV2.S in healthy adults. Ad26.COV2.S was given intramuscularly at 5x10^10 or 1x10^11 viral particles, as a single shot or as two shots 56 days apart. The specificity and breadth of SARS-CoV-2-reactive T cell receptors after Ad26.COV2.S vaccination were assessed by TCRbeta repertoire sequencing. A total of around 32 samples were included in the TCR-sequenced set, comprising some 20 Ad26.COV2.S vaccine recipients, 5 placebo recipients and 8 SARS-CoV-2 convalescent individuals. Trial participants were randomized into five groups of five, in which low-dose or high-dose Ad26.COV2.S was given once or twice, or placebo was given on both occasions. Blinding of investigators to trial group allocation was maintained during experiments and outcome assessment. The research as a whole found: Comparing responses between vaccine doses or regimens was not something the study was powered to do. Substantial breadth of spike-specific CD8+ and CD4+ T cell responses was reported after vaccination. According to the authors, total T cell responses may have been underestimated by the TCR breadth and depth analyses. Spike-specific TCR breadth was higher in Ad26.COV2.S recipients than in placebo recipients (P = 0.0014). Vaccine and placebo recipients had comparable non-spike TCR breadth, which fits with the vaccine containing only spike.

The immunoSEQ Assay was used to sequence TCRbeta CDR3 regions. After extraction, genomic DNA underwent amplification by bias-controlled multiplex PCR, followed by high-throughput sequencing. The original methods were these. To quantify the absolute abundance of every unique TCRbeta CDR3 region, sequences were collapsed and filtered. T cell fraction was estimated by normalization of TCRbeta template counts to usable DNA, with usable DNA being measured through amplification of reference genes present in all nucleated cells. Repertoire TCRs were annotated as SARS-CoV-2-specific when V gene, CDR3 amino acid sequence and J gene were exactly matched to a known reactive TCR set. The reference SARS-CoV-2 TCR set was obtained from MIRA and was filtered for enrichment in COVID-19-positive ImmuneCODE repertoires, whereby public or cross-reactive TCRs were removed. Based on the MIRA antigens, annotated TCRs were further analysed at the level of specific ORF or position within ORF. Breadth was defined as the number of annotated unique rearrangements divided by the total number of unique productive rearrangements, and depth was defined as the summed frequency of the annotated unique rearrangements. Two-sided Wilcoxon rank-sum tests were used to compare TCR breadth between groups. TCRdb stores this immuneACCESS table with in-frame sequences only. Part of the clones is absent; in the studies checked, under half of the shortfall reflects unresolved V genes, and no reason is known for the rest. V and J calls and clone size are copied from that table; D and trimming were computed from the DNA. The sample data list over 400,000 clones, and around 92% of these were observed just once. The top ten clones comprise about 1.7% of the sample.

The treatment or condition label for this specimen denotes: about 20 received Ad26.COV2.S at low or high dose, single or two shots; a few received placebo; per-sample allocation not given. Repertoires of vaccine and placebo recipients were sequenced from samples taken on day 63 after the first injection. Between 29 July and 7 August 2020, Cohort 1b enrolled about two dozen adults aged 18-55 years at one site in Boston, USA. Ad26.COV2.S consisted of a replication-incompetent adenovirus type 26 vector by which a prefusion-stabilized SARS-CoV-2 spike protein from the original Wuhan strain was expressed. As concerns this clone: This receptor's antigen is unknown. One base away there is no much larger clone; base qualities are not given.

The source of this sequence is a person between 18 and 59 years old who received the Ad26.COV2.S COVID-19 vaccine or a placebo. The sequenced sample was peripheral blood, obtained in a trial of Ad26.COV2.S vaccine versus placebo.

In nucleotide form, the sequence is TGTGCCAGCAGCTCGGCGGCGCGGGCCCAGTACTTC. Its protein reads: CASSSAARAQYF. Rearrangement joined TRBV11-2 to TRBJ2-5; the best D guess is TRBD2, with 5 bases matching. Cut back by 4 bases and 9 bases, the V and J ends lie 12 bases apart. The cysteine opens and the phenylalanine closes a CDR3 of 12 amino acids. The only DNA kept is the CDR3, 36 bases in frame from the first base. CDR1 and CDR2 were assigned from the germline V gene as SGHAT and FQNNGV.